This is a list of T cell receptor beta chains from one sample in a study of T cell responses to AZD1222 COVID-19 vaccine. The method was immunoSEQ multiplex PCR; TCRdb's version includes in-frame clones alone and lacks a portion of them. The sample includes about 150,000 clones, roughly 90% of them seen just once. The specimen was peripheral blood, collected on day 0 of AZD1222 vaccination. The receptors stem from an adult in good health. Both conserved end residues are part of each CDR3. The D gene is left open where the match is weak. A row's size may be missing; if present it is once, few, many or a size class.

DNA: TGTGCCAGCAGCTACCAGGGGGCTCCTGGAAACACCATATATTTT; CDR3: CASSYQGAPGNTIYF; V: TRBV7-2; size: NA; length: 15; J: TRBJ1-3; D: TRBD1
DNA: TGTGCCAGTAGTATAGATCTATTCCTTACAGGGGACTATGGCTACACCTTC; CDR3: CASSIDLFLTGDYGYTF; V: TRBV19; size: NA; length: 17; J: TRBJ1-2; D: TRBD1
DNA: TGCGCCAGCAGCCCGAATGGGCTGAACACTGAAGCTTTCTTT; CDR3: CASSPNGLNTEAFF; V: TRBV4-3; size: NA; length: 14; J: TRBJ1-1; D: NA
DNA: TGTGCCAGCAGCGTAGGTCTGTCTTCTAGCACAGATACGCAGTATTTT; CDR3: CASSVGLSSSTDTQYF; V: TRBV9; size: NA; length: 16; J: TRBJ2-3; D: NA
DNA: TGTGCCAGCAGCTATACAGGGGGAACCGGGGAGCTGTTTTTT; CDR3: CASSYTGGTGELFF; V: TRBV7-9; size: NA; length: 14; J: TRBJ2-2; D: TRBD1
DNA: TGTGCCACCAGCAGAGATGCGTCGGCAGGGGTGAACATTCAGTACTTC; CDR3: CATSRDASAGVNIQYF; V: TRBV15; size: NA; length: 16; J: TRBJ2-4; D: NA
DNA: TGTGCCAGCAGCTCCCGACATTCTGGGGCTGAAAAACTGTTTTTT; CDR3: CASSSRHSGAEKLFF; V: TRBV13; size: NA; length: 15; J: TRBJ1-4; D: NA
DNA: TGTGCCAGCAGCTTAAACCCCTGGACTAGCGGCTCCTACAATGAGCAGTTCTTC; CDR3: CASSLNPWTSGSYNEQFF; V: TRBV7-3; size: NA; length: 18; J: TRBJ2-1; D: TRBD2
DNA: TGTGCCAGCAGCCAAGATTTGGGACCCTGGGATTCACCCCTCCACTTT; CDR3: CASSQDLGPWDSPLHF; V: TRBV4-2; size: NA; length: 16; J: TRBJ1-6; D: NA
DNA: TGTGCCAGCAGCCCGGGGAGCACAGATACGCAGTATTTT; CDR3: CASSPGSTDTQYF; V: TRBV3-1/TRBV3-2; size: NA; length: 13; J: TRBJ2-3; D: NA
DNA: TGTGCCACCAGAGGACAGGGGAAAGGAGAGCAGTACTTC; CDR3: CATRGQGKGEQYF; V: TRBV24-1; size: NA; length: 13; J: TRBJ2-7; D: TRBD1
DNA: TGTGCCAGCAGCCCGTATCCGGGACAGGGGAACACTGAAGCTTTCTTT; CDR3: CASSPYPGQGNTEAFF; V: TRBV7-2; size: NA; length: 16; J: TRBJ1-1; D: TRBD1
DNA: TGTGCCAGCAGCTATGTCCGAGATGAAAAACTGTTTTTT; CDR3: CASSYVRDEKLFF; V: TRBV7-8; size: few; length: 13; J: TRBJ1-4; D: NA
DNA: TGTGCCAGCAGGACGGGGGACAGGAACACTGAAGCTTTCTTT; CDR3: CASRTGDRNTEAFF; V: TRBV7-2; size: NA; length: 14; J: TRBJ1-1; D: TRBD1
DNA: TGCGCCAGCAGCTTGGGATTGCAACGAACCTACGAGCAGTACTTC; CDR3: CASSLGLQRTYEQYF; V: TRBV5-1; size: NA; length: 15; J: TRBJ2-7; D: NA
DNA: TGTGCCAGCAGCTATACAGGGTATGGCTACACCTTC; CDR3: CASSYTGYGYTF; V: TRBV9; size: NA; length: 12; J: TRBJ1-2; D: NA
DNA: TGTGCCAGCAGCTCGCCGAGCCTAGCGGGGGACCACCGCCAAGAGACCCAGTACTTC; CDR3: CASSSPSLAGDHRQETQYF; V: TRBV7-8; size: NA; length: 19; J: TRBJ2-5; D: TRBD2
DNA: TGTGCCAGCAGCTTGTGGGGGGTTAGCACAGATACGCAGTATTTT; CDR3: CASSLWGVSTDTQYF; V: TRBV5-6; size: NA; length: 15; J: TRBJ2-3; D: NA
DNA: TGTGCCAGCAGTTACTCAGGGGGCAGAGGCACTGAAGCTTTCTTT; CDR3: CASSYSGGRGTEAFF; V: TRBV6-5; size: NA; length: 15; J: TRBJ1-1; D: TRBD1
DNA: TGTGCCAGCAGCTTAGAAGCGGGGTACTACAATGAGCAGTTCTTC; CDR3: CASSLEAGYYNEQFF; V: TRBV7-3; size: NA; length: 15; J: TRBJ2-1; D: TRBD2
DNA: TGTGCCAGCAGTAGGGACAGCCCTTCGTCTTTCTTT; CDR3: CASSRDSPSSFF; V: TRBV2; size: NA; length: 12; J: TRBJ1-1; D: TRBD1
DNA: TGCAGCGCTACGGGTCTCAACACCGGGGAGCTGTTTTTT; CDR3: CSATGLNTGELFF; V: TRBV29-1; size: NA; length: 13; J: TRBJ2-2; D: NA
DNA: TGTGCCAGCTCACCCGTTTTCGGGACTAATGAAAAACTGTTTTTT; CDR3: CASSPVFGTNEKLFF; V: TRBV18; size: NA; length: 15; J: TRBJ1-4; D: NA
DNA: TGTGCCAGCAGTCAGAGGGACAACAATCAGCCCCAGCATTTT; CDR3: CASSQRDNNQPQHF; V: TRBV27; size: NA; length: 14; J: TRBJ1-5; D: NA
DNA: TGTGCCAGCAGCTTCGGACAGGGGGCCGCAGAGCAGTTCTTC; CDR3: CASSFGQGAAEQFF; V: TRBV5-6; size: NA; length: 14; J: TRBJ2-1; D: TRBD1
DNA: TGTGCCAGCAGCGGGACAGGGACAACGAACACTGAAGCTTTCTTT; CDR3: CASSGTGTTNTEAFF; V: TRBV5-5; size: NA; length: 15; J: TRBJ1-1; D: TRBD1
DNA: TGTGCCAGCAGCCAAAACGAGGCAGGCTTGGCTTTCTTT; CDR3: CASSQNEAGLAFF; V: TRBV14; size: NA; length: 13; J: TRBJ1-1; D: NA
DNA: TGTGCCAGCAGTTACGGGGGCGTCTACTTC; CDR3: CASSYGGVYF; V: TRBV6-2/TRBV6-3; size: once; length: 10; J: TRBJ2-7; D: NA
DNA: TGTGCCAGCAGGGCGGACGGGGTAAGCAATCAGCCCCAGCATTTT; CDR3: CASRADGVSNQPQHF; V: TRBV2; size: NA; length: 15; J: TRBJ1-5; D: NA
DNA: TGTGCCAGCAGCCCCGGCGGGGCCACAGGTGAAAAACTGTTTTTT; CDR3: CASSPGGATGEKLFF; V: TRBV11-3; size: NA; length: 15; J: TRBJ1-4; D: NA
DNA: TGTGCCAGCAGCTTTGGACTAGGGGTCATGGAGACCCAGTACTTC; CDR3: CASSFGLGVMETQYF; V: TRBV5-6; size: NA; length: 15; J: TRBJ2-5; D: TRBD2
DNA: TGTGCCAGCAGCTTAGAGACTAGCGGGGGGATGGCAGATACGCAGTATTTT; CDR3: CASSLETSGGMADTQYF; V: TRBV11-2; size: NA; length: 17; J: TRBJ2-3; D: TRBD2
DNA: TGTGCCAGCAGCTACGGGACAGCCTTTTATAATTCACCCCTCCACTTT; CDR3: CASSYGTAFYNSPLHF; V: TRBV7-2; size: NA; length: 16; J: TRBJ1-6; D: TRBD1
DNA: TGTGCCAGCAGCAGAACCAAGGGAGGGGATAATTCACCCCTCCACTTT; CDR3: CASSRTKGGDNSPLHF; V: TRBV7-2; size: NA; length: 16; J: TRBJ1-6; D: NA
DNA: TGTGCCAGCAGTGAAGCTTACAGGACAGTAGCAATTACGCAGTATTTT; CDR3: CASSEAYRTVAITQYF; V: TRBV6-1; size: NA; length: 16; J: TRBJ2-3; D: NA
DNA: TGTGCCCCCGGCATGGGGGGCAACTATGGCTACACCTTC; CDR3: CAPGMGGNYGYTF; V: TRBV6-6; size: NA; length: 13; J: TRBJ1-2; D: NA
DNA: TGTGCCAGCAGTTATCGGACAGGAGGGGGTCAGCCCCAGCATTTT; CDR3: CASSYRTGGGQPQHF; V: TRBV6-6; size: NA; length: 15; J: TRBJ1-5; D: TRBD1
DNA: TGTGCCAGCAGTTACTTAGGGTTCTATGGCTACACCTTC; CDR3: CASSYLGFYGYTF; V: TRBV6-5; size: NA; length: 13; J: TRBJ1-2; D: NA
DNA: TGTGCCAGCAGCCCCGATCTAGCGGGGGACGGCGAGCAGTACTTC; CDR3: CASSPDLAGDGEQYF; V: TRBV2; size: NA; length: 15; J: TRBJ2-7; D: TRBD2
DNA: TGTGCCAGTAGTGGTAAGACGGCGAACACTGAAGCTTTCTTT; CDR3: CASSGKTANTEAFF; V: TRBV19; size: NA; length: 14; J: TRBJ1-1; D: NA
DNA: TGTGCCAGCAGCTTAGGGTCACAGAGCAAAAACATTCAGTACTTC; CDR3: CASSLGSQSKNIQYF; V: TRBV7-9; size: NA; length: 15; J: TRBJ2-4; D: NA
DNA: TGTGCCAGCAGCGTAGACGTCGGGAACACTGAAGCTTTCTTT; CDR3: CASSVDVGNTEAFF; V: TRBV9; size: NA; length: 14; J: TRBJ1-1; D: NA
DNA: TGTGCCGATAGGGAGGGCAGGGGCACTGAAGCTTTCTTT; CDR3: CADREGRGTEAFF; V: TRBV2; size: NA; length: 13; J: TRBJ1-1; D: NA
DNA: TGTGCCACAACAACGGGACAGGGAAGAAATGAAAAACTGTTTTTT; CDR3: CATTTGQGRNEKLFF; V: TRBV7-9; size: NA; length: 15; J: TRBJ1-4; D: TRBD1
DNA: TGTGCCAGCAGTCGGACAGGCCCCCAGCCCCAGCATTTT; CDR3: CASSRTGPQPQHF; V: TRBV12-3/TRBV12-4; size: few; length: 13; J: TRBJ1-5; D: TRBD1
DNA: TGTGCCAGCAGCCAGACAGCGGGGGCCTCCTACGAGCAGTACTTC; CDR3: CASSQTAGASYEQYF; V: TRBV4-2; size: NA; length: 15; J: TRBJ2-7; D: TRBD2
DNA: TGCAGCGTTGCCCAGGGGGCGGACACTGAAGCTTTCTTT; CDR3: CSVAQGADTEAFF; V: TRBV29-1; size: NA; length: 13; J: TRBJ1-1; D: TRBD1
DNA: TGTGCCAGCAGCAAAACCTCCTACGAGCAGTACTTC; CDR3: CASSKTSYEQYF; V: TRBV12-3/TRBV12-4; size: NA; length: 12; J: TRBJ2-7; D: NA
DNA: TGTGCCAGTAGTACCACAGGGGTCGAGACCCAGTACTTC; CDR3: CASSTTGVETQYF; V: TRBV19; size: NA; length: 13; J: TRBJ2-5; D: TRBD1
DNA: TGTGCCAGCAGCTTACCACTCGGGGGCCCAGGGGCTTACAATGAGCAGTTCTTC; CDR3: CASSLPLGGPGAYNEQFF; V: TRBV7-9; size: once; length: 18; J: TRBJ2-1; D: NA
DNA: TGTGCCAGTAGTAAGGGACAGGGTCCGGATACGCAGTATTTT; CDR3: CASSKGQGPDTQYF; V: TRBV19; size: NA; length: 14; J: TRBJ2-3; D: TRBD1
DNA: TGTGCCAGCAGCTTATCCCCCCGACAGGGATACTATGGCTACACCTTC; CDR3: CASSLSPRQGYYGYTF; V: TRBV7-6; size: NA; length: 16; J: TRBJ1-2; D: TRBD1
DNA: TGTGCCAGCAGTCTCGAGCGGGGGGGCCTTACAGATACGCAGTATTTT; CDR3: CASSLERGGLTDTQYF; V: TRBV2; size: once; length: 16; J: TRBJ2-3; D: TRBD2
DNA: TGTGCCAGCAGGCGGACGATGATAGATGAGCAGTTCTTC; CDR3: CASRRTMIDEQFF; V: TRBV12-3/TRBV12-4; size: NA; length: 13; J: TRBJ2-1; D: NA
DNA: TGTGCCAGTCAACTAGCGGGGGACTACAATGAGCAGTTCTTC; CDR3: CASQLAGDYNEQFF; V: TRBV28; size: NA; length: 14; J: TRBJ2-1; D: TRBD2
DNA: TGTGCCAGCAGCCCCGGACAGGCCACAGATACGCAGTATTTT; CDR3: CASSPGQATDTQYF; V: TRBV6-5; size: NA; length: 14; J: TRBJ2-3; D: TRBD1
DNA: TGTGCCAGCGGATCTCCGACCTTCTCTGGAAACACCATATATTTT; CDR3: CASGSPTFSGNTIYF; V: TRBV6-5; size: NA; length: 15; J: TRBJ1-3; D: NA